This T cell receptor (beta chain) was retrieved from a study of blood T cell repertoires in COVID-19. V was pared by 4 bases and J by 3 bases, with 7 bases between. Per germline, CDR1 MNHEY and CDR2 SVGAGI. There are 13 residues in the CDR3. Assay: immunoSEQ multiplex PCR; the TCRdb copy retains only in-frame clones and omits some. The table lists approximately 390,000 clones, around 90% of them singletons. The TCR was taken from a young man with active or convalescent COVID-19. Sequencing used peripheral blood. The V call is TRBV6-5, the J call TRBJ2-1; maybe TRBD2 (5 bases). The CDR3 DNA reads TGTGCCAGCAGTTTGAGCGGCTACAATGAGCAGTTCTTC. It specifies CASSLSGYNEQFF.